The present T cell receptor (beta chain) was sequenced within a study of CDR3 diversity in severe acne. TCRdb re-called the PCR reads with MiXCR, one entry per CDR3 protein. The sample lists 97,000 or so distinct CDR3 sequences, 51% seen once, with 9.5% to 15% in the top ten. The CDR3 contains 12 residues. Germline V gene data show CDR1 as DFQATT and CDR2 as SNEGSKA (reference sequence). V lost 7 bases and J lost 2; bases outside the gene matches: 4. This chain links TRBV20-1 with TRBJ2-7; 8 nucleotides align to TRBD2. The sequence was collected from a male donor with acne. What was sequenced was blood. The CDR3 coding sequence is TGCAGTGAGACGGGACTAGCCTACGAGCAGTACTTC. Translated: CSETGLAYEQYF.